This TCR beta chain was retrieved from a study of blood T cell repertoires in COVID-19. Study details: Material from acute and convalescent COVID-19 was sourced from the United States, Italy and Spain. PBMCs, B-cell-depleted T cells, or T cells provided the cDNA or gDNA that made up the material.

CDR1 and CDR2 from the germline V gene are LGHNA and YNFKEQ. Trimming removed 1 base from V and 8 bases from J, with 18 bases in between. CDR3 length: 16 residues. Adults between about 18 and 95 years of age took part from under 25 US areas. Clinical history reported by participants formed the basis on which cohorts were assigned. The data were produced by immunoSEQ multiplex PCR, yet TCRdb's version contains in-frame clones alone and is incomplete. Of around 200,000 clones listed, about 87% are singletons. The sequenced material came from PBMCs or T cells enriched from blood (not recorded which). The chain has TRBV4-2 and TRBJ2-1; D is uncertain. The clonotype was recovered from a man aged 25-45 years who had recovered from COVID-19. CDR3 sequence (DNA): TGTGCCAGCAGCCAAGGATCACTACCCGCATCGGATGAGCAGTTCTTC. This translates into CASSQGSLPASDEQFF.